This T cell receptor (beta chain) was captured in a study of T cell clonality in common variable immunodeficiency. The ends lost 4 bases at V and 4 bases at J; junction bases unmatched: 3. This CDR3 is 15 amino acids long. From germline, CDR1 is MGHRA and CDR2 YSYEKL. This clone was observed at least ten times. As yet, its antigen is unknown. The DNA ends 3 residues before the CDR3 does, and the rest of the CDR3 is filled in from the germline J gene. Study observations and caveats: Common variable immunodeficiency TCR beta sequences reportedly had fewer deletions and N-nucleotide insertions. CVID subjects shared fewer TCRbeta clones than healthy controls did. Authors noted CVID clonality's cause needs subpopulation repertoire sequencing.

Blood samples were heparinized, roughly 5 to 8 ml per donor. Sequencing used immunoSEQ multiplex PCR; TCRdb keeps in-frame clones, though not all of them. The sample offers about 60,000 clones and no singletons, the top ten holding approximately 1.7%. The chain combines TRBV4-1 with TRBJ2-1; 11 positions match TRBD2. The source of this sequence is a person between 18 and 75 years old in good health. Sequenced sample: peripheral blood mononuclear cells. The CDR3 bases that were read are TGCGCCAGCAGCCGAGGGACTAGCGGTTACAATGAG. This encodes CASSRGTSGYNE. The entire CDR3 protein reads CASSRGTSGYNEQFF.